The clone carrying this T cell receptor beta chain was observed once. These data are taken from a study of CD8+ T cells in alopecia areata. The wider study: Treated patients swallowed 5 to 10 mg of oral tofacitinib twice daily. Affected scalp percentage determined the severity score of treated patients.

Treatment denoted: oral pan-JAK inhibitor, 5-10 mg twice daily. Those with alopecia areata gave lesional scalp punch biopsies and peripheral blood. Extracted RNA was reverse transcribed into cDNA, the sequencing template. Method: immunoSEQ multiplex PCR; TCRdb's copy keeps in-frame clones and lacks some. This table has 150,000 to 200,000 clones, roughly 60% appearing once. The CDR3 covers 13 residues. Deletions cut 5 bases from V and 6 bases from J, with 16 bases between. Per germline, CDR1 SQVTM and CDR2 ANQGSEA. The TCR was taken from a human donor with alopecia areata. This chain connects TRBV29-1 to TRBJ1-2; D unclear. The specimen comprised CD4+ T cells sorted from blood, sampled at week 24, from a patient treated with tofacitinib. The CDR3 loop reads CSVIGSGSDGYTF. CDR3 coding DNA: TGCAGCGTTATCGGGAGCGGGAGTGATGGCTACACCTTC.